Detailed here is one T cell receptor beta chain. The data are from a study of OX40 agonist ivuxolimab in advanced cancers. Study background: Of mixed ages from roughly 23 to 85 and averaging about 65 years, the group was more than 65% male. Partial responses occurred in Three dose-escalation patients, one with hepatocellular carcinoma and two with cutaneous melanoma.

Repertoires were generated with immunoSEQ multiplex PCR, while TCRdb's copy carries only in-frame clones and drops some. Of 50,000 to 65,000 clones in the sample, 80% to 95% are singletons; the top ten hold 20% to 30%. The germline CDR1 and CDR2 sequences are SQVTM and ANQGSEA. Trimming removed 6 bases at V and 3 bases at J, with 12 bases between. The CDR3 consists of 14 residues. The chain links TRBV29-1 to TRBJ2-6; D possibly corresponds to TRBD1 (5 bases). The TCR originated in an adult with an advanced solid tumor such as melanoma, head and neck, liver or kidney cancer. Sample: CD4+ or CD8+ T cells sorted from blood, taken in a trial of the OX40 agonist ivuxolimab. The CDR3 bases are TGCAGCGTAGAGGACATGCGTGGGGCCAACGTCCTGACTTTC. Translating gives CSVEDMRGANVLTF.